In this sample, the clone carrying this TCR beta chain turned up a few times. These data are taken from a study of cytomegalovirus exposure and HLA in healthy donors. The ends were cut back, 6 bases at V and 0 bases at J, with 9 bases in the middle. The CDR3 totals 13 residues. In germline, CDR1 is MDHEN, CDR2 SYDVKM. A multiplex PCR was run with 60 Vbeta primers and 13 Jbeta primers. Libraries were prepared by immunoSEQ multiplex PCR; TCRdb keeps only in-frame clonotypes and omits some of them. The sample has 99,000 or so clones, roughly 15% seen once; the top ten hold 0.8% to 0.95%. The source of this sequence is a female donor in good health and CMV-seronegative. Specimen: PBMCs. The chain uses TRBV28 and TRBJ2-7, with D tentatively TRBD1 (6 bases). CDR3 sequence (DNA): TGTGCCAGCAGACGGGACATCTCCTACGAGCAGTACTTC. Residues: CASRRDISYEQYF. Together with reference TRBV28 and TRBJ2-7, the CDR3 gives the full variable domain: DVKVTQSSRYLVKRTGEKVFLECVQDMDHENMFWYRQDPGLGLRLIYFSYDVKMKEKGDIPEGYSVSREKKERFSLILESASTNQTSMYLCASRRDISYEQYFGPGTRLTVT.